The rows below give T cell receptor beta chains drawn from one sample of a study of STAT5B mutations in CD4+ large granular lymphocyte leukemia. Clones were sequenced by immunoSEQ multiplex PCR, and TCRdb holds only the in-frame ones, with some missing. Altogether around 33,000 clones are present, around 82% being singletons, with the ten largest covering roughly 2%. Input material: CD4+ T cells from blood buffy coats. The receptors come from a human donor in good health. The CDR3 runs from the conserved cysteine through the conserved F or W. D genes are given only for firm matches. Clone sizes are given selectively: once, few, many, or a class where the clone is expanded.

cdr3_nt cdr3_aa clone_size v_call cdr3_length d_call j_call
TGTGCCAGCAGCCAAGATAGCTTAACCTACGAGCAGTACTTC CASSQDSLTYEQYF NA TRBV4-2 14 NA TRBJ2-7
TGCGCCAGCAGCATCAAAGGCTACGCGAACACCGGGGAGCTGTTTTTT CASSIKGYANTGELFF NA TRBV5-1 16 NA TRBJ2-2
TGTGCCAGCAGTTTGAAACCCGCGGGTCCCTACGAGCAGTACTTC CASSLKPAGPYEQYF NA TRBV27 15 NA TRBJ2-7
TGCGCCAGCAGCTTAGGACTCAACACAGATACGCAGTATTTT CASSLGLNTDTQYF NA TRBV5-1 14 NA TRBJ2-3
TGTGCCAGCAGTAAGAGGGGGCTTACGGAGACCCAGTACTTC CASSKRGLTETQYF NA TRBV6-1 14 TRBD1 TRBJ2-5
TGCGCCAGCAGCTTGGAGGGGGGAACCTATGGCTACACCTTC CASSLEGGTYGYTF NA TRBV5-1 14 NA TRBJ1-2
TGCGCCAGCAGCTTACGACTAGCTGGCACAGATACGCAGTATTTT CASSLRLAGTDTQYF NA TRBV5-1 15 TRBD2 TRBJ2-3
TGTGCCAGCAGTTCCCCTAACTATGGCTACACCTTC CASSSPNYGYTF NA TRBV6-5 12 NA TRBJ1-2
TGTGCCAGCAGTGCGGACAGGGAAGCTTTCTTT CASSADREAFF few TRBV2 11 TRBD1 TRBJ1-1
TGTGCCTGGAGTCTCAACGGACTGATTAATGAAAAACTGTTTTTT CAWSLNGLINEKLFF few TRBV30 15 NA TRBJ1-4
TGTGCCAGCAGCGCGAGGGGGACCTTAAGCACAGATACGCAGTATTTT CASSARGTLSTDTQYF NA TRBV11-3 16 NA TRBJ2-3
TGTGCCAGCAGCTTAACTGGGACACTCCTCCAAGAGACCCAGTACTTC CASSLTGTLLQETQYF NA TRBV7-8 16 NA TRBJ2-5
TGTGCCAGCAGATACAGGGGGCAAGATTACAATGAGCAGTTCTTC CASRYRGQDYNEQFF NA TRBV7-2 15 TRBD1 TRBJ2-1
TGTGCCAGCAGCTGGAGGTTGGGCCGGAAGAACACTGAAGCTTTCTTT CASSWRLGRKNTEAFF NA TRBV7-2 16 NA TRBJ1-1
TGTGCCAGCAGCTTAGATCTGGGGACCACTGAAGCTTTCTTT CASSLDLGTTEAFF NA TRBV7-8 14 NA TRBJ1-1
TGCGCCAGCAGCTGGAGCGGGGGGACAGATACGCAGTATTTT CASSWSGGTDTQYF once TRBV5-1 14 TRBD2 TRBJ2-3
TGCGCCAGCAGCCAAGAGGGAGGACAGAGGGCAGATACGCAGTATTTT CASSQEGGQRADTQYF once TRBV4-3 16 NA TRBJ2-3
TGTGCCAGTAGTATAAGTCCAGGGGGCAGGACTGAAGCTTTCTTT CASSISPGGRTEAFF NA TRBV19 15 TRBD1 TRBJ1-1
TGTGCCAGCAGCTTAGGGACTAGCGGGTTCTACGAGCAGTACTTC CASSLGTSGFYEQYF NA TRBV11-1 15 TRBD2 TRBJ2-7
TGTGCCAGCAGCTTGATTGGCGGGGGGACCCAGTACTTC CASSLIGGGTQYF NA TRBV5-5 13 TRBD2 TRBJ2-5
TGTGCCACCAGGCGGGACAGGGCCTTAATAGAAGCTTTCTTT CATRRDRALIEAFF NA TRBV15 14 TRBD1 TRBJ1-1
TGTGCCAGCTCACAAAGGACTAGCTCCTACAATGAGCAGTTCTTC CASSQRTSSYNEQFF NA TRBV18 15 TRBD2 TRBJ2-1
TGCGCCAGCAGCTTCGACAGGGGGTCCTATGGCTACACCTTC CASSFDRGSYGYTF NA TRBV5-1 14 TRBD1 TRBJ1-2
TGCGCCAGCAGCTTGGCGGTTGGCAGGGGGAGTTCTGGGGCCAACGTCCTGACTTTC CASSLAVGRGSSGANVLTF NA TRBV5-1 19 TRBD1 TRBJ2-6
TGTGCCAGCAGCAGGACAGGGGCAGATACGCAGTATTTT CASSRTGADTQYF NA TRBV5-6 13 TRBD1 TRBJ2-3
TGTGCCAGTAGTGAGAAAAATGTGGGGCCCCAGTATTTT CASSEKNVGPQYF NA TRBV19 13 NA TRBJ2-3
TGCGCCAGCAGACCGCCCAATTCCGGGACAGCATATGGCTACACCTTC CASRPPNSGTAYGYTF NA TRBV5-1 16 TRBD1 TRBJ1-2
TGTGCCAGCAGCTTACAAGGGGAGCAGTACTTC CASSLQGEQYF NA TRBV7-2 11 NA TRBJ2-7
TGTGCCAGCAGTGACAGGGGGCGAGCCGAGCAGTACTTC CASSDRGRAEQYF NA TRBV2 13 TRBD1 TRBJ2-7
TGTGCCAGCAGCGTTGGGGGGGCTAACGGTGGAAACACCATATATTTT CASSVGGANGGNTIYF NA TRBV9 16 NA TRBJ1-3
TGTGCCAGCAGTATGACCTCTGGAAACACCATATATTTT CASSMTSGNTIYF NA TRBV6-5 13 NA TRBJ1-3
TGTGCCAGCAGTGAATTATGGGGGTTTGGAAACACCATATATTTT CASSELWGFGNTIYF NA TRBV25-1 15 NA TRBJ1-3
TGTGCCAGCAGCTTGAGGGTCGGCAGGGGTGGCACTGAAGCTTTCTTT CASSLRVGRGGTEAFF few TRBV5-6 16 NA TRBJ1-1
TGCGCCAGCAGCTTGGGGACAATAGGAGAGACCCAGTACTTC CASSLGTIGETQYF NA TRBV5-1 14 NA TRBJ2-5
TGTGCCAGTAGTTCCCAGGGGTCTAATGAAAAACTGTTTTTT CASSSQGSNEKLFF NA TRBV19 14 NA TRBJ1-4
TGTGCCAGCAGCTTAGGCCGCGGGGGGGCCATCAATGAGCAGTTCTTC CASSLGRGGAINEQFF NA TRBV7-6 16 TRBD2 TRBJ2-1
TGTGCCAGCTCTCGGGACAGAACCACAGATACGCAGTATTTT CASSRDRTTDTQYF NA TRBV18 14 TRBD1 TRBJ2-3
TGTGCCAGCAGCTTAGCCCCGATAAAAGAGACCCAGTACTTC CASSLAPIKETQYF few TRBV7-2 14 NA TRBJ2-5
TGTGCCAGTAGTCGGACAGGGAGGGGAGATACGCAGTATTTT CASSRTGRGDTQYF NA TRBV19 14 NA TRBJ2-3
TGTGCCAGCTCACCACCGGGTCGGAGGACAGGGCGGGAAAAACTGTTTTTT CASSPPGRRTGREKLFF NA TRBV18 17 TRBD1 TRBJ1-4
TGTGCCAGCAGCTTATCGGGGGGCAATCAGCCCCAGCATTTT CASSLSGGNQPQHF NA TRBV7-3 14 NA TRBJ1-5
TGTGCCAGTAGTAGGCTCCCGACACAAAGGGGCAATCAGCCCCAGCATTTT CASSRLPTQRGNQPQHF once TRBV19 17 NA TRBJ1-5
TGTGCCAGCAGTCAAGGGACTAGCGGGAGTTGGGCCGGGGAGCTGTTTTTT CASSQGTSGSWAGELFF few TRBV6-1 17 TRBD2 TRBJ2-2
TGTGCCAGCAGCCAGGGTCGACAGGGGGGAGCTTTCTTT CASSQGRQGGAFF NA TRBV7-2 13 TRBD1 TRBJ1-1
TGTGCCATCAGCCGGACTAGCGGGAACTACGAGCAGTACTTC CAISRTSGNYEQYF NA TRBV10-3 14 TRBD2 TRBJ2-7
TGTGCCAGGGCCGGGCTAGTAGTTGGTACGCAGTATTTT CARAGLVVGTQYF NA TRBV25-1 13 NA TRBJ2-3
TGTGCCAGCAGCCCGGTCAGCGGGCTTTACAATGAGCAGTTCTTC CASSPVSGLYNEQFF NA TRBV7-9 15 NA TRBJ2-1
TGTGCCAGCAGCCTGGACAGGTTTTCACCCCTCCACTTT CASSLDRFSPLHF NA TRBV7-9 13 TRBD1 TRBJ1-6
TGTGCCAGCAGTGAGGTAGGCGGGACCTACACCGGGGAGCTGTTTTTT CASSEVGGTYTGELFF NA TRBV6-1 16 NA TRBJ2-2
TGTGCCAGCAGCTTAGTAAGCGGCTACGAGCAGTACTTC CASSLVSGYEQYF NA TRBV7-2 13 NA TRBJ2-7
TGCGCCAGCAGTCAATCGCGACACTTCGGGACCAACTATGGCTACACCTTC CASSQSRHFGTNYGYTF NA TRBV23-1 17 NA TRBJ1-2
TGTGCCTGGAGTAGGGGACCAAGCAATCAGCCCCAGCATTTT CAWSRGPSNQPQHF few TRBV30 14 NA TRBJ1-5
TGTGCCAGCAGCTTGGGTTTTGCCCTTAGAGAGACCCAGTACTTC CASSLGFALRETQYF NA TRBV7-2 15 NA TRBJ2-5
TGTGCCAGCAGCTTGGGGTCCTTGAACACTGAAGCTTTCTTT CASSLGSLNTEAFF NA TRBV5-4 14 NA TRBJ1-1
TGTGCCAGCATGGGGGCCCGAGACTCCTACGAGCAGTACTTC CASMGARDSYEQYF once TRBV6-1 14 NA TRBJ2-7
TGTGCCAGCAGAGCGGGGGGTTCAGATACGCAGTATTTT CASRAGGSDTQYF NA TRBV6-5 13 TRBD2 TRBJ2-3